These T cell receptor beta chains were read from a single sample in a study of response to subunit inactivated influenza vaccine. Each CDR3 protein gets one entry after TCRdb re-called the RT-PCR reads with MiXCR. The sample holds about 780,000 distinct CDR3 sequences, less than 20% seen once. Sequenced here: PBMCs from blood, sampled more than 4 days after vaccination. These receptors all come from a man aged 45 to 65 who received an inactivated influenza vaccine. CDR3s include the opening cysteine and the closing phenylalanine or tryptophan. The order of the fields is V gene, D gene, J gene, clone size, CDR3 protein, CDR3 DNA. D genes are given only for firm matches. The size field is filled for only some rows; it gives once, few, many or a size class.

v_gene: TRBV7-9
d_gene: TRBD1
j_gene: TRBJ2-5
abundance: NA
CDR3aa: CASRAIQDRVNQETQYF
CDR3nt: TGTGCCAGCAGGGCGATTCAGGACAGGGTCAACCAAGAGACCCAGTACTTC

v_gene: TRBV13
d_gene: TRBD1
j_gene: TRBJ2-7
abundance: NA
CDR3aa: CASSHGDSTYEQYF
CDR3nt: TGTGCCAGCAGCCATGGGGACAGTACCTACGAGCAGTACTTC

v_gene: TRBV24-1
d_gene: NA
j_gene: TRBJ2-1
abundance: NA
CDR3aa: CATSDPSGLGDTEQFF
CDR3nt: TGTGCCACCAGTGATCCCAGCGGGCTGGGGGACACTGAGCAGTTCTTC

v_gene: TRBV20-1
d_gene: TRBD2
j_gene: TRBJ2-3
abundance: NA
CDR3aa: CSAPRTSGISTDTQYF
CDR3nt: TGCAGTGCTCCTCGGACTAGCGGGATTTCCACAGATACGCAGTATTTT

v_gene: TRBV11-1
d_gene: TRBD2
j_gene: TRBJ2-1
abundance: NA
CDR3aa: CASSYKLAGGNEQFF
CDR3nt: TGTGCCAGCAGCTACAAACTAGCGGGAGGCAATGAGCAGTTCTTC

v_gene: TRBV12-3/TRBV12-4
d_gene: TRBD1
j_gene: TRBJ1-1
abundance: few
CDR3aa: CASSLGQGGMNTEAFF
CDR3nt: TGTGCCAGCAGTCTGGGACAGGGCGGGATGAACACTGAAGCTTTCTTT

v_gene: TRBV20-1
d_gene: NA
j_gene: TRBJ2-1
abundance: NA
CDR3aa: CSARSGRNNEQFF
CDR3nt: TGCAGTGCTAGATCCGGACGGAACAATGAGCAGTTCTTC

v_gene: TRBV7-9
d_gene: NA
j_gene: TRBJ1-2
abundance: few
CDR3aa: CASSFGDRRGYTF
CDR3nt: TGTGCCAGCAGCTTTGGGGACCGCCGGGGCTACACCTTC

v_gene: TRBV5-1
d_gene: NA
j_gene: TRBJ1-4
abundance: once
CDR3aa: CASSLEAREKLFF
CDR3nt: TGCGCCAGCAGCTTGGAAGCTCGGGAAAAACTGTTTTTT

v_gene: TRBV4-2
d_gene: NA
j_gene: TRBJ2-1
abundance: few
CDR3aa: CASSQDGLAYYNEQFF
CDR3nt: TGTGCCAGCAGCCAAGATGGGCTAGCGTATTACAATGAGCAGTTCTTC

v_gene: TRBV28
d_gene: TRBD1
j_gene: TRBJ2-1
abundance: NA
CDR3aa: CASLGQGRYNEQFF
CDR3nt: TGTGCCAGCCTCGGACAGGGGAGGTACAATGAGCAGTTCTTC

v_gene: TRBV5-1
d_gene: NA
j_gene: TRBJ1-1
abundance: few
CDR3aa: CASSLRGETEAFF
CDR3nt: TGCGCCAGCAGCTTGAGGGGGGAAACTGAAGCTTTCTTT

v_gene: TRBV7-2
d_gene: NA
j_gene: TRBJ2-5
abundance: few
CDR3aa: CASSPQIRTQYF
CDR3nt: TGTGCCAGCAGCCCACAAATCAGGACCCAGTACTTC

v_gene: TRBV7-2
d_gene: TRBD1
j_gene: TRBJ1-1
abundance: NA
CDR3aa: CASSLVGQGGMNTEAFF
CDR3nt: TGTGCCAGCAGCTTAGTGGGACAGGGGGGAATGAACACTGAAGCTTTCTTT

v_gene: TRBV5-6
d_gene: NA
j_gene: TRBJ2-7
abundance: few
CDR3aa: CASSLAPGTTYEQYF
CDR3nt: TGTGCCAGCAGCTTGGCCCCGGGCACAACCTACGAGCAGTACTTC

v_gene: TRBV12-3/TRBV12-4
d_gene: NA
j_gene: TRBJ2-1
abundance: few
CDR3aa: CASSPPIEGVGNEQFF
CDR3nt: TGTGCCAGCAGTCCCCCTATTGAGGGGGTTGGTAATGAGCAGTTCTTC

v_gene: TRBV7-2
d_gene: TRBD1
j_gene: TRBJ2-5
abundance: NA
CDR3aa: CASRFDRGVQETQYF
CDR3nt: TGTGCCAGCAGGTTCGACAGGGGCGTCCAAGAGACCCAGTACTTC

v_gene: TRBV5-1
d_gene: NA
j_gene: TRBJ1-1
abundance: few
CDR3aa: CASRDSWAMNTEAFF
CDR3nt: TGCGCCAGCAGGGACAGCTGGGCAATGAACACTGAAGCTTTCTTT

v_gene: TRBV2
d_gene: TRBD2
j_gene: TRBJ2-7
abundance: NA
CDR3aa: CASEAGAEQYF
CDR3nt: TGTGCCAGCGAAGCGGGAGCCGAGCAGTACTTC

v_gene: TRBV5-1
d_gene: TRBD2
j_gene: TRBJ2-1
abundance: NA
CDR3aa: CASSLVGGSFFNEQFF
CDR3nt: TGCGCCAGCAGCTTGGTTGGCGGGAGCTTTTTCAATGAGCAGTTCTTC

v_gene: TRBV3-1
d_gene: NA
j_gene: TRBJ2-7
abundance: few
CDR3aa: CASAEDGLKLAYEQYF
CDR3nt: TGTGCCAGCGCCGAAGATGGCCTCAAATTAGCCTACGAGCAGTACTTC

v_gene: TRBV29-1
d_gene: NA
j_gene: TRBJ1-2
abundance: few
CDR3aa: CSVAVGGINYGYTF
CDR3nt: TGCAGCGTTGCGGTAGGGGGGATTAACTATGGCTACACCTTC

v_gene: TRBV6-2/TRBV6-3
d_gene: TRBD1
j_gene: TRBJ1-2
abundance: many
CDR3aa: CASNQPRLGQGKNYGYTF
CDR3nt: TGTGCCAGCAACCAACCTCGACTGGGACAGGGGAAAAACTATGGCTACACCTTC

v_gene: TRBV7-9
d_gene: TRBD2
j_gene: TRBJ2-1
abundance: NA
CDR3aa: CASSLSSGRANEQFF
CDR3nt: TGTGCCAGCAGCTTATCTAGCGGGAGGGCCAATGAGCAGTTCTTC

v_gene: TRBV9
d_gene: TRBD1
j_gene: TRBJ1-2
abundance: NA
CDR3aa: CASSEGTGIGYTF
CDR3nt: TGTGCCAGCAGCGAGGGGACAGGGATTGGCTACACCTTC

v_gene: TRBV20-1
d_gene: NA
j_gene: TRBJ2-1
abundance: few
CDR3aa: CSALRGTAYNEQFF
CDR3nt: TGCAGTGCATTAAGGGGGACTGCCTACAATGAGCAGTTCTTC

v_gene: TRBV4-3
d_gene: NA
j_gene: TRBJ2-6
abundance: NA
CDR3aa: CASSQDEGPLSGANVLTF
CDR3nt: TGCGCCAGCAGCCAAGACGAGGGCCCCCTCTCTGGGGCCAACGTCCTGACTTTC

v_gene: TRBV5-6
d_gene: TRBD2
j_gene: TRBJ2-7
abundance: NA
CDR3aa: CASSQTSGKFYEQYF
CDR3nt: TGTGCCAGCAGCCAAACTAGCGGGAAGTTCTACGAGCAGTACTTC

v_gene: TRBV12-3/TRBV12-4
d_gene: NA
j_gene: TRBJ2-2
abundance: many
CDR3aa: CASSRQHDTGELFF
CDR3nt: TGTGCCAGCAGCCGACAGCACGACACCGGGGAGCTGTTTTTT

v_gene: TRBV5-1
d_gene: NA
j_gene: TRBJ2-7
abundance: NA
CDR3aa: CASSLSGAGEQYF
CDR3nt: TGCGCCAGCAGCTTGTCAGGGGCAGGGGAGCAGTACTTC

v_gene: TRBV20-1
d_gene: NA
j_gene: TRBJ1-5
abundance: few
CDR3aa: CSAPTGPSNQPQHF
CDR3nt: TGCAGTGCGCCTACCGGCCCGAGCAATCAGCCCCAGCATTTT

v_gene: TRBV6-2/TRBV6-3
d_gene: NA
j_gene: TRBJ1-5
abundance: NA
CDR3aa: CASSAPDVWGNQPQHF
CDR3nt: TGTGCCAGCAGTGCCCCGGACGTTTGGGGCAATCAGCCCCAGCATTTT

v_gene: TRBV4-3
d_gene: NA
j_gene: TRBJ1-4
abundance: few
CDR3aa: CASSQEGTRTLNEKLFF
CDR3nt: TGCGCCAGCAGCCAAGAGGGGACGAGGACGCTTAATGAAAAACTGTTTTTT

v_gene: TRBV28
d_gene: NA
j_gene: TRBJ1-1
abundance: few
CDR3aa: CASTAGPAKAFF
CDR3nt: TGTGCCAGCACCGCAGGGCCGGCCAAAGCTTTCTTT

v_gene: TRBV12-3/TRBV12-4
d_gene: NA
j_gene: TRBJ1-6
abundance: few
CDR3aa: CASSVRWDSPLHF
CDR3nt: TGTGCCAGCAGTGTCCGTTGGGATTCACCCCTCCACTTT

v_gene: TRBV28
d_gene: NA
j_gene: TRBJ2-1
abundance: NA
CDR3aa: CASALQEGNEQFF
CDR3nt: TGTGCCAGCGCCCTACAGGAGGGGAATGAGCAGTTCTTC

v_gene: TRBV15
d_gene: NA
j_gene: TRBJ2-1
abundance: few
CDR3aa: CATSRVGSSYNEQFF
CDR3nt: TGTGCCACCAGCCGCGTCGGGAGTTCCTACAATGAGCAGTTCTTC

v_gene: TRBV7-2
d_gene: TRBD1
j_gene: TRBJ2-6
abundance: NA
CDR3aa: CASSSVTGGAGANVLTF
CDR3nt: TGTGCCAGCAGCTCAGTCACAGGGGGCGCTGGGGCCAACGTCCTGACTTTC

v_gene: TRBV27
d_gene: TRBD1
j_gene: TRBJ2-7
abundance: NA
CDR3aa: CASSFTGVNEQYF
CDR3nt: TGTGCCAGCAGCTTTACAGGGGTAAACGAGCAGTACTTC

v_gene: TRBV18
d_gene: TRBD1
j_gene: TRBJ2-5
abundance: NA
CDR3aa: CASSPPTGGQETQYF
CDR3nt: TGTGCCAGCTCACCACCAACAGGGGGCCAAGAGACCCAGTACTTC

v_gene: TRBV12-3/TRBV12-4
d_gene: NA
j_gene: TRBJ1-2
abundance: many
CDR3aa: CASSNLDSVANYGYTF
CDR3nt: TGTGCCAGCAGTAACCTTGACAGTGTAGCTAACTATGGCTACACCTTC

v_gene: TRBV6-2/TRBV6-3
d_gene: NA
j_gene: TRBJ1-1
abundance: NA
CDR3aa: CASSYGGGRATEAFF
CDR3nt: TGTGCCAGCAGTTACGGTGGGGGCCGAGCCACTGAAGCTTTCTTT

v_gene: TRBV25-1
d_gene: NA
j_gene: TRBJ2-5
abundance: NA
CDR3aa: CASSESGPGWETQYF
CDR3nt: TGTGCCAGCAGTGAATCTGGGCCAGGGTGGGAGACCCAGTACTTC

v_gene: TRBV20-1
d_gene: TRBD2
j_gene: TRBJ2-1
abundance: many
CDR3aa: CSATKRGINEQFF
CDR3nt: TGCAGTGCGACTAAGCGGGGGATCAATGAGCAGTTCTTC

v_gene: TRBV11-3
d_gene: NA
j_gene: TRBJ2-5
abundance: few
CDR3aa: CASSARDNQETQYF
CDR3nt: TGTGCCAGCAGCGCCCGGGACAACCAAGAGACCCAGTACTTC

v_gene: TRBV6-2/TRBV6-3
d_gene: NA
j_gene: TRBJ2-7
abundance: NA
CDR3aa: CASSYTRPGEQYF
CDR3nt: TGTGCCAGCAGTTACACCCGGCCGGGCGAGCAGTACTTC

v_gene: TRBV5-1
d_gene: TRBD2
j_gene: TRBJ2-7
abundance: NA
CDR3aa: CASSLLPGLAGDIASYEQYF
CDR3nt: TGCGCCAGCAGCCTACTTCCGGGACTAGCGGGAGATATAGCCTCCTACGAGCAGTACTTC

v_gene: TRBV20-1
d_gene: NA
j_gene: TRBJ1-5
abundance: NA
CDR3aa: CSAHRGNQPQHF
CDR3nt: TGCAGTGCTCACCGAGGGAACCAGCCCCAGCATTTT

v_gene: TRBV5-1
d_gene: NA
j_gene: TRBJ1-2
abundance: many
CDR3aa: CASSLVAGSHYGYTF
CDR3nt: TGCGCCAGCAGCTTGGTTGCGGGTAGCCACTATGGCTACACCTTC

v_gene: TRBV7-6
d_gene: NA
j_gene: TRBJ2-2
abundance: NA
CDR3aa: CASSLVPLTRANTGELFF
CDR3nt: TGTGCCAGCAGCTTAGTCCCGTTAACTAGAGCGAACACCGGGGAGCTGTTTTTT

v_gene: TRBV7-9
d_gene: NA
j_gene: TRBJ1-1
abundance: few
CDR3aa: CASSSGSPRHTEAFF
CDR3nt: TGTGCCAGCAGCTCGGGGTCCCCTCGTCACACTGAAGCTTTCTTT

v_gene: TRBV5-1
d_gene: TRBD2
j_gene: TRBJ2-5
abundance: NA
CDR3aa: CASSLPRGAQETQYF
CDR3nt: TGCGCCAGCAGCTTGCCGCGGGGGGCTCAAGAGACCCAGTACTTC

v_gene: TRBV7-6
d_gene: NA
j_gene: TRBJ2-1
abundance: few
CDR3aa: CASSYKGRAHYNEQFF
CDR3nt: TGTGCCAGCAGCTATAAGGGGCGGGCGCACTACAATGAGCAGTTCTTC

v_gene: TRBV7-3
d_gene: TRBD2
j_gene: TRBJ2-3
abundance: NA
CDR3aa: CASSPLAGLPTDTQYF
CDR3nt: TGTGCCAGCAGCCCACTAGCGGGACTGCCCACAGATACGCAGTATTTT